This T cell receptor (beta chain) is drawn from a study of blood T cell repertoires in COVID-19. From germline, CDR1 is SGHTA and CDR2 FQGNSA. The CDR3 is 16 amino acids. Trimming at V came to 1 base and at J to 2 bases, leaving 5 bases not matched to a gene. Recruited during active infection, patients (from Seattle) were subsequently followed longitudinally. Per the original methods: Reference gene primer amplification gave estimated nucleated cell counts. The data were produced by immunoSEQ multiplex PCR, yet TCRdb's version contains in-frame clones alone and is incomplete. That table furnishes V, J and clone size, whereas the DNA furnished D and trimming. The sample lists about 120,000 clones; 81% were seen once.

The source is a man aged 30 to 45 with COVID-19, enrolled during active disease. This chain links TRBV7-2 with TRBJ2-3; 8 bases agree with TRBD2. The sequencing input was peripheral blood. CDR3 protein: CASSLVAGTLTDTQYF. In DNA, the CDR3 is TGTGCCAGCAGCTTAGTAGCGGGGACCCTCACAGATACGCAGTATTTT.